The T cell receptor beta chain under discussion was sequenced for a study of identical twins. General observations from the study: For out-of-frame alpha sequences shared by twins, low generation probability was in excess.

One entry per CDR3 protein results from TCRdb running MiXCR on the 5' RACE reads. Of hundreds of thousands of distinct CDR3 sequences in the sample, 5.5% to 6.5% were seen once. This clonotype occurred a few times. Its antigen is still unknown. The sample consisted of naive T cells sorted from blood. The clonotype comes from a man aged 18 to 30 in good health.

DNA of the CDR3: TGTGCCAGCAGCGATTCTCTCGCTAGCGCGAAGTACGTC. Translating it yields CASSDSLASAKYV. V gene TRBV7-9 combines with J gene TRBJ2-7, with a possible D match to TRBD2 (6 bases). Trimming stripped 5 bases from V and 11 bases from J, with 19 bases between. CDR3 length: 13 amino acids. CDR1 and CDR2 (germline): SEHNR, FQNEAQ (reference sequence).